The next 30 T cell receptor beta chains were all read from a single sample in a study of T cells after yellow fever vaccination. TCRdb re-analysed the 5' RACE reads in MiXCR, keeping a single row per CDR3 protein. The sample has around 600,000 distinct CDR3 sequences; 9% to 15% are singletons. Material: PBMCs, obtained on the day of the yellow fever booster vaccination. The receptors shown here come from a man aged 25-45 years who received the YFV17D yellow fever vaccine.

This clonotype has at least ten counts. This sequence joins TRBV18 and TRBJ2-7; D gene uncertain. The CDR3 is 14 residues long. Germline V gene data show CDR1 as KGHSH and CDR2 as LQKENI. The V and J ends lost 2 bases and 3 bases respectively, with 11 bases between them. CDR3 sequence reads: CASSPSEQRYEQYF. The CDR3 region has the DNA TGTGCCAGCTCACCAAGTGAACAGCGCTACGAGCAGTACTTC.

This clonotype was observed a handful of times. The rearrangement joins TRBV7-2 to TRBJ2-5; 8 bases map to TRBD2. CDR3 length: 16 amino acids. V lost 4 bases to trimming and J lost 4 bases; unmatched junction nucleotides: 11. Germline V gene sequence: CDR1 SGHTA, CDR2 FQGNSA. The CDR3 protein is CASSSPSAGAGETQYF. DNA of the CDR3: TGTGCCAGCAGCTCACCCTCAGCGGGAGCCGGAGAGACCCAGTACTTC.

The chain combines TRBV5-1 with TRBJ2-5; TRBD1 matches 10 bases. J was trimmed by 6 bases and V by 0 bases; bases with no gene match: 8. This CDR3 contains 16 residues. Germline V lookup: CDR1 SGHRS, CDR2 YFSETQ. CDR3 residues: CASSLEGQGLRKTQYF. The CDR3 bases are TGCGCCAGCAGCTTGGAGGGACAGGGGCTGAGGAAGACCCAGTACTTC.

This clonotype was found a few times. The gene calls are TRBV5-6 and TRBJ2-7, with 7 bases matching TRBD2. Trimming cost V 0 bases and J 6 bases; bases outside gene matches: 6. This CDR3 comprises 14 residues. CDR1 and CDR2 (germline): SGHDT, YYEEEE. CDR3 region: CASSLGLAPAEQYF. CDR3 nucleotides: TGTGCCAGCAGCTTGGGACTAGCTCCCGCCGAGCAGTACTTC.

This clonotype was detected many times. V is TRBV12-3 or TRBV12-4 and J is TRBJ1-5, with D possibly matching TRBD1 (5 bases). The CDR3 runs to 16 residues. V was shortened by 5 bases and J by 0 bases, with 14 bases between the two germline ends. CDR3 in amino acids: CASSKTWGDSNQPQHF. CDR3 coding DNA: TGTGCCAGCAGTAAGACGTGGGGGGATAGCAATCAGCCCCAGCATTTT.

This clonotype was counted a single time. This may stem from a read error, because a much larger clone lies one nucleotide away. Since the CDR3 does not end with the conserved phenylalanine or tryptophan, this likely comes from a read error. The chain combines TRBV19 with TRBJ2-7; 10 bases align to TRBD1. The V segment lost 5 bases and the J segment 3 bases; nucleotides outside the gene matches: 4. In germline, CDR1 is LNHDA, CDR2 SQIVND (reference sequence). The CDR3 runs 14 residues. CDR3 nucleotides: TGTGCCAGTAGTTACGGACAGGGGGACTACGAGCAGTACTAC. Amino acids: CASSYGQGDYEQYY.

This clonotype was recorded a few times. The chain recombines TRBV7-9 with TRBJ1-1; 8 bases are shared with TRBD1. V shed 4 bases, J shed 0 bases, and the junction held 4 bases outside the gene matches. The CDR3 extends over 15 amino acids. Germline CDR1 is SEHNR and CDR2 is FQNEAQ (reference sequence). The CDR3 coding sequence is TGTGCCAGCAGCTCGACAGGGGTCCTGAACACTGAAGCTTTCTTT. Translation: CASSSTGVLNTEAFF.

This clonotype was counted a few times. V gene TRBV25-1 combines with J gene TRBJ2-3; 12 bases are a match to TRBD2. The CDR3 spans 17 residues. With V trimmed by 3 bases and J by 2 bases, 6 bases remained unmatched. The germline V gene encodes CDR1 MGHDK and CDR2 SYGVNS. This CDR3 is CASSERTSGDHTDTQYF. The CDR3 region has the DNA TGTGCCAGCAGTGAGCGGACTAGCGGGGATCACACAGATACGCAGTATTTT.

The chain employs TRBV12-3 or TRBV12-4 and TRBJ2-5, with D perhaps assigned TRBD1 or TRBD2 (5 bases each). Trimming removed 3 bases from V and 4 bases from J, with 9 bases in between. The CDR3 sequence is 13 residues long. CDR3 protein: CASSLRGPETQYF. The CDR3 nucleotides read TGTGCCAGCAGTTTGAGGGGTCCAGAGACCCAGTACTTC.

In nucleotides, the CDR3 is TGTGCCAGCACTAAGGGTACCAACGAGCAGTACTTC. It yields the protein CASTKGTNEQYF. The chain links TRBV2 to TRBJ2-7; no clear D gene. CDR1 is SNHLY and CDR2 is FYNNEI in the germline V gene. This CDR3 is 12 amino acids long. The V gene lost 7 bases and the J gene lost 5 bases, with 12 bases spanning the gap.

V usage is TRBV5-1 and J usage is TRBJ2-3; 9 nucleotides align to TRBD2. Germline V lookup: CDR1 SGHRS, CDR2 YFSETQ. This CDR3 spans 17 amino acids. Germline trimming cut 4 bases from V and 2 bases from J; bases unmatched to any gene: 11. The CDR3 DNA is TGCGCCAGCAGCGTAGGTGGGACTAGCAGGGACACAGATACGCAGTATTTT. It yields the protein CASSVGGTSRDTDTQYF.

This clonotype came up a few times. V and J are TRBV10-1 and TRBJ2-3; D gene unclear. The CDR3 contains 14 residues. V lost 6 bases and J lost 2, with 12 bases in between. Germline V gene sequence: CDR1 WNHNN, CDR2 SYGVQD (reference sequence). CDR3 residues: CASSRELSTDTQYF. The CDR3 DNA sequence: TGCGCCAGCAGCCGAGAACTTTCCACAGATACGCAGTATTTT.

This clonotype was seen only a few times. J is TRBJ2-3 and V is TRBV7-9; D not resolved. Per the germline V gene, CDR1 is SEHNR and CDR2 is FQNEAQ (reference sequence). Trimming pared 1 base from V and 15 bases from J, leaving 17 bases between. The CDR3 is made up of 13 amino acids. This CDR3 is CASSLGYNPNPYF. The CDR3 DNA follows: TGTGCCAGCAGCTTAGGGTACAATCCCAATCCCTATTTT. The full variable domain, in which reference TRBV7-9 and TRBJ2-3 provide the parts outside the CDR3, is DTGVSQNPRHKITKRGQNVTFRCDPISEHNRLYWYRQTLGQGPEFLTYFQNEAQLEKSRLLSDRFSAERPKGSFSTLEIQRTEQGDSAMYLCASSLGYNPNPYFGPGTRLTVL.

This clonotype was counted a few times. This rearrangement joins TRBV6-2 or TRBV6-3 to TRBJ2-3; 11 nucleotides line up with TRBD2. V was pared by 5 bases and J by 3 bases, with 13 bases of the junction left unmatched. The CDR3 extends over 18 amino acids. Germline CDR1 is MNHEY and CDR2 is SVGEGT. CDR3 in amino acids: CASSPNTRLAGRTDTQYF. DNA of the CDR3: TGTGCCAGCAGTCCCAACACCCGACTAGCGGGACGAACAGATACGCAGTATTTT.

J is TRBJ2-5 and V is TRBV6-5, with 9 bases aligning to TRBD2. Germline CDR1 is MNHEY and CDR2 is SVGAGI. This CDR3 is built from 15 residues. V lost 4 bases, J lost 4 bases, and 7 bases stayed unmatched. The CDR3 region has the DNA TGTGCCAGCAGTTGGTTTAGCGGGAGAGGAGAGACCCAGTACTTC. Its translation is CASSWFSGRGETQYF.

This clonotype was picked up a small number of times. The gene calls are TRBV6-2 or TRBV6-3 and TRBJ1-3; D is unclear. Per the germline V gene, CDR1 is MNHEY and CDR2 is SVGEGT. V was pared by 2 bases and J by 0 bases, with 14 bases between. CDR3 size: 17 residues. In DNA form, the CDR3 reads TGTGCCAGCAGTTACATCGGCGGAGTATACTCTGGAAACACCATATATTTT. Its translation: CASSYIGGVYSGNTIYF.

This chain joins TRBV12-3 or TRBV12-4 and TRBJ2-1; 9 positions match TRBD2. This CDR3 comprises 14 residues. The V segment lost 7 bases and the J segment 4 bases; nucleotides outside the gene matches: 5. This chain's CDR3 is CASIFSGRYNEQFF. CDR3 in DNA: TGTGCCAGCATTTTTAGCGGGAGATACAATGAGCAGTTCTTC.

The chain uses TRBV4-2 and TRBJ1-1; D ambiguous. Germline CDR1 reads LGHNA; CDR2 reads YNFKEQ. Deletions cut 1 base from V and 1 base from J, with 7 bases between. The CDR3 loop spans 14 amino acids. The CDR3 sequence is CASSQGTENTEAFF. CDR3 DNA: TGTGCCAGCAGCCAAGGAACGGAGAACACTGAAGCTTTCTTT.

This clonotype was seen at least ten times. This rearrangement joins TRBV20-1 to TRBJ2-7, with TRBD2 matching 9 bases. J was trimmed by 0 bases and V by 4 bases; bases with no gene match: 10. This CDR3 comprises 16 residues. From germline, CDR1 is DFQATT and CDR2 SNEGSKA (reference sequence). The CDR3 reads CSAKPLRLAASYEQYF. The DNA for the CDR3 is TGCAGTGCTAAGCCCCTGAGACTAGCGGCCTCCTACGAGCAGTACTTC.

This clonotype was seen a handful of times. The CDR3 DNA reads as TGTGCCAGCAGTGTCTACCTCAGGACGGGACTTAGCAATCAGCCCCAGCATTTT. Its translation: CASSVYLRTGLSNQPQHF. This sequence joins TRBV6-1 and TRBJ1-5; the D gene is possibly TRBD1 (5 bases). Deletions cut 4 bases from V and 0 bases from J, with 19 bases between. Germline V gene data show CDR1 as MNHNS and CDR2 as SASEGT. The CDR3 is 18 residues long.

The genes are TRBV15 and TRBJ2-1; D remains unclear. The germline V gene has CDR1 LNHNV and CDR2 YYDKDF (reference sequence). There are 12 residues in the CDR3. Trimming removed 2 bases from V and 8 bases from J, with 7 bases in between. The CDR3, as DNA: TGTGCCACCAGCAGACCTTCCGATGAGCAGTTCTTC. Amino acid sequence: CATSRPSDEQFF. The full variable domain, rest sourced from reference TRBV15 and TRBJ2-1, is DAMVIQNPRYQVTQFGKPVTLSCSQTLNHNVMYWYQQKSSQAPKLLFHYYDKDFNNEADTPDNFQSRRPNTSFCFLDIRSPGLGDTAMYLCATSRPSDEQFFGPGTRLTVL.

The chain carries TRBV6-2 or TRBV6-3 and TRBJ2-1; 7 positions agree with TRBD2. CDR3 length: 13 amino acids. Trimming at V came to 7 bases and at J to 4 bases, leaving 4 bases not matched to a gene. The germline V gene has CDR1 MNHEY and CDR2 SVGEGT. The CDR3 nucleotides are TGTGCCAGCACGGGGGGTCGGTACAATGAGCAGTTCTTC. It codes for CASTGGRYNEQFF.

The genes are TRBV5-1 and TRBJ1-1; D not resolved. The CDR3 consists of 14 residues. V was shortened by 4 bases and J by 4 bases, with 14 bases between the two germline ends. The germline V gene has CDR1 SGHRS and CDR2 YFSETQ. The CDR3 region is CASSPAGSFTEAFF. The CDR3 DNA is TGCGCCAGCAGCCCTGCTGGGTCCTTCACTGAAGCTTTCTTT.

This sequence joins TRBV10-3 and TRBJ2-1, with unresolved D. Germline-derived CDR1 and CDR2 are ENHRY and SYGVKD. With 0 bases removed from V and 0 bases from J, the gap between germline ends came to 12 bases. The CDR3 is 17 amino acids. The CDR3 loop is CAISESTGHTSYNEQFF. As DNA, the CDR3 is TGTGCCATCAGTGAGTCTACCGGTCATACCTCCTACAATGAGCAGTTCTTC.

The chain joins TRBV6-1 to TRBJ2-1; TRBD2 agrees at 12 bases. Germline V lookup: CDR1 MNHNS, CDR2 SASEGT. With 3 bases clipped from V and 5 bases from J, the junction kept 2 bases outside the gene matches. The CDR3 runs to 15 residues. DNA for the CDR3: TGTGCCAGCAGTGAGGGACTAGCGGGCAACAATGAGCAGTTCTTC. Translation: CASSEGLAGNNEQFF.

This clonotype was recorded only once. The V gene is TRBV20-1, the J gene TRBJ2-1; 10 bases map to TRBD2. CDR1 and CDR2 (germline): DFQATT, SNEGSKA (reference sequence). The CDR3 has 13 residues. Trimming at V came to 6 bases and at J to 7 bases, leaving 6 bases not matched to a gene. CDR3 nucleotides: TGCAGTGCCGCTAGCGGGAGCGCTAATGAGCAGTTCTTC. It encodes CSAASGSANEQFF.

Ten or more counts support this clonotype. The chain combines TRBV15 with TRBJ1-1; D unresolved. V gave up 0 bases and J gave up 6 bases, with 11 bases separating them. CDR1 LNHNV and CDR2 YYDKDF come from the germline V gene (reference sequence). The CDR3 has 14 amino acids. CDR3 in amino acids: CATSRDPASPEAFF. The CDR3 nucleotides read TGTGCCACCAGCAGAGATCCGGCAAGCCCTGAAGCTTTCTTT.

This clonotype turned up a few times. The rearrangement joins TRBV28 to TRBJ2-1; no clear D gene. This CDR3 region has 16 residues. Germline V gene lookup returns CDR1 MDHEN and CDR2 SYDVKM. The V and J ends lost 6 bases and 1 base respectively, with 16 bases between them. CDR3 DNA: TGTGCCAGCAGGGCAGAATCGGACGATTCCTACAATGAGCAGTTCTTC. Its translation is CASRAESDDSYNEQFF.

This clonotype was detected only a few times. V is TRBV7-2 and J is TRBJ1-6; maybe TRBD1 (6 bases). Germline assignment: CDR1 SGHTA and CDR2 FQGNSA. Trimming left V 6 bases short and J 2 bases short, with 17 bases between. CDR3 length equals 17 residues. The CDR3 bases are TGTGCCAGCAGGCCGTCTTCGGGGGGCACCTATAATTCACCCCTCCACTTT. Residues: CASRPSSGGTYNSPLHF.

This clonotype was detected only a few times. The chain joins TRBV10-1 to TRBJ2-3; a possible D gene is TRBD2 (5 bases). The germline V gene has CDR1 WNHNN and CDR2 SYGVQD (reference sequence). Trimming took 0 bases from V and 10 from J, leaving 8 bases between them. The CDR3 has 12 residues. This chain's CDR3 is CASSESADSQYF. CDR3 nucleotide sequence: TGCGCCAGCAGTGAGTCAGCGGACTCGCAGTATTTT.